The T cell receptor (beta chain) described here comes from a study of CD8+CD57+ T cells in acquired aplastic anemia (dated by TCRdb to the late 2010s). About the study as a whole: Extracted DNA from sorted CD4+ and CD8+ cells averaged 3.2 ug, ranging from roughly 0.19 to 27.4 ug. A CD8+CD57+ expansion meant a frequency higher than the mean frequency seen in healthy subjects. The study at large found these results: No significant difference in CD8+ Simpson's diversity was found between patients and healthy controls (P=0.060). Around 30 CD8+ CDR3 sequences were found to be shared between patients and controls, but these sequences appeared to be highly expressed in patients and within the immunodominant clones of the patients.

Genomic DNA was used as template for profiling of TCR beta VDJ combinations and CDR3 sequences. An Illumina HiSeq 2000 was used for TCR repertoire sequencing. The published analysis was carried out like this. Repertoire assessment relied on Simpson's diversity index, CDR3 size and DJ length profiles, and TRBV/TRBJ rearrangement plots. The most abundant DNA sequence in the deep sequencing data was taken as the immunodominant clone. CDR3 amino acid sequences were checked for sharing between subjects and were compared against published repertoires and the VDJdb database. TCRdb reran the public reads through fastp at Q25 and MiXCR, keeping productive beta chains. Entries are consolidated by CDR3 protein sequence, retaining the most common genes and DNA. TCRdb's processing, not the authors', yielded these V and J calls. This sample has around 200,000 distinct CDR3 sequences in its table, and nearly 50% of those were observed once. The top ten clonotypes cover roughly 13% of the sample.

Expansion of CD8+CD57+ cells had been shown by flow cytometry in the patients chosen for sequencing. Every patient had severe acquired aplastic anemia, diagnosed using the International Study of Aplastic Anemia and Agranulocytosis and Camitta criteria. Patients had received no therapy at the time of blood sampling. In this study, sorted CD4+ and CD8+ T cells from the blood of healthy subjects and of severe aplastic anemia patients had their TCR repertoires deep-sequenced. Patients were enrolled under clinicaltrials.gov protocols 00001620, 01623167, 00001397, 00071045, 00081523 and 00961064 in the USA. Ficoll-Paque density gradient centrifugation was used to isolate peripheral blood mononuclear cells. Before DNA extraction, CD4+ and CD8+ T cells were sorted by FACS or by magnetic beads. Reading the germline V gene (reference sequence) gives CDR1 LNHDA and CDR2 SQIVND. The CDR3 runs 13 amino acids, cysteine and phenylalanine included. Of the read, only the CDR3 DNA is kept; its 39 bases are in frame from base 1. V has 3 bases trimmed and J has 3 bases trimmed; junction bases matching no gene number 1.

The table lists this clonotype with many counts. The specificity of this receptor is unknown. No much larger clonotype is one base removed from it; base qualities were not supplied. The chain is made from TRBV19 and TRBJ2-7; 8 central bases correspond to TRBD1. The source is a human donor with aplastic anemia. The specimen was sorted CD4+, CD8+, or CD8+CD57+ T cells (not recorded which) from PBMCs. The CDR3 region has the sequence CASSITGGYEQYF. The DNA reads as follows: TGTGCCAGTAGTATCACAGGGGGCTACGAGCAGTACTTC.